A single T cell receptor (beta chain) is shown here with its context. The record originates from a study of blood T cell repertoires in COVID-19. For the study at large: Specimens from acute and convalescent COVID-19 originated in the United States, Italy and Spain. From T cells, B-cell-depleted T cells, or PBMCs came the material, which was cDNA or gDNA.

Under the authors' procedure: How many nucleated cells were present was estimated from reference gene primer amplification. Only in-frame clones appear in the TCRdb table, and some are missing; sequencing was by immunoSEQ multiplex PCR. V, J and clone size reflect that table, while D and trimming were determined from the DNA. The data show about 160,000 clones, approximately 81% seen once. From germline, CDR1 is LNHNV and CDR2 YYDKDF (reference sequence). The V gene lost 0 bases and the J gene lost 8 bases, with 13 bases spanning the gap. CDR3 length: 14 amino acids. The source is a human donor with acute or convalescent COVID-19. The donor label of this sample is uncertain. Sequencing used peripheral blood. V is TRBV15 and J is TRBJ1-2, with D maybe TRBD1 (6 bases). The CDR3 DNA reads as TGTGCCACCAGCAGAGATGTCAGGGGCCAGGGCTACACCTTC. This codes for CATSRDVRGQGYTF. Drawing the rest from reference TRBV15 and TRBJ1-2, the complete variable domain is DAMVIQNPRYQVTQFGKPVTLSCSQTLNHNVMYWYQQKSSQAPKLLFHYYDKDFNNEADTPDNFQSRRPNTSFCFLDIRSPGLGDTAMYLCATSRDVRGQGYTFGSGTRLTVV.